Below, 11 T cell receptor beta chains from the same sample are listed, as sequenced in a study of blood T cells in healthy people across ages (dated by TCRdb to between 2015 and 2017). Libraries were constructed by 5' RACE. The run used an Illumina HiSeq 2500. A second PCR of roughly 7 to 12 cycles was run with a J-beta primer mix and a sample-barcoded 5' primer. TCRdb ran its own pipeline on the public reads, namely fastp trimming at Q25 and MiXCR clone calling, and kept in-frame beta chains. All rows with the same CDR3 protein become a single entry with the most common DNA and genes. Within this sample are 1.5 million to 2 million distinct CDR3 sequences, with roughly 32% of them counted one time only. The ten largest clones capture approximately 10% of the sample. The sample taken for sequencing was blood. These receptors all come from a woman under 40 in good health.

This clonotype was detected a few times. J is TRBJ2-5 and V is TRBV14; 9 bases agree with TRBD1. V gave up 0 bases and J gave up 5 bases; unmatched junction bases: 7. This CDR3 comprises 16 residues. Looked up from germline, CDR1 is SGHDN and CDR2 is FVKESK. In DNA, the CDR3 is TGTGCCAGCAGCCAAGAGGACAGGGGAACGTTGGAGACCCAGTACTTC. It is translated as CASSQEDRGTLETQYF.

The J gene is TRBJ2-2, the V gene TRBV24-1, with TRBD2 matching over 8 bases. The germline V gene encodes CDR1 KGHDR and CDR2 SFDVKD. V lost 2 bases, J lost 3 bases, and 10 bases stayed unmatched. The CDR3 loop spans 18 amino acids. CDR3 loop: CATSDSLGGGADTGELFF. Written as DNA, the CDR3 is TGTGCCACCAGTGATTCCCTCGGGGGGGGCGCCGACACCGGGGAGCTGTTTTTT.

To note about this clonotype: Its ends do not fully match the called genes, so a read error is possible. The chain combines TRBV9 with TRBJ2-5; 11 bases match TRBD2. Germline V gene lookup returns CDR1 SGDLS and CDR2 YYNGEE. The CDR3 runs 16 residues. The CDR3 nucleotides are TGTACCAGCAGCGCCGGTTTACTAGCGGGAGCGGAGACCCAGTACTTC. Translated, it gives CTSSAGLLAGAETQYF. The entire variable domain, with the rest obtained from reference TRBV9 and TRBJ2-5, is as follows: DSGVTQTPKHLITATGQRVTLRCSPRSGDLSVYWYQQSLDQGLQFLIQYYNGEERAKGNILERFSAQQFPDLHSELNLSSLELGDSALYFCTSSAGLLAGAETQYFGPGTRLLVL.

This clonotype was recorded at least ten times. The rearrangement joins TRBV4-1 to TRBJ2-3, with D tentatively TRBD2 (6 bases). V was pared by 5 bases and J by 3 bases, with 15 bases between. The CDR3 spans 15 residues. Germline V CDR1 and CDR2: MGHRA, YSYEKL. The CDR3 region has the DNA TGCGCCAGCAGCACACGGGACTGGGGGACAGATACGCAGTATTTT. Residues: CASSTRDWGTDTQYF.

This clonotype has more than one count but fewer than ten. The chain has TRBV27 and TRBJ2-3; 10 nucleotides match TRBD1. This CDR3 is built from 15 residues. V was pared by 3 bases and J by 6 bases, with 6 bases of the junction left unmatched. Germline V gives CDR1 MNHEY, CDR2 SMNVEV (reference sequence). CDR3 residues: CASSFGTGAPDTQYF. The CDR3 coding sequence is TGTGCCAGCAGTTTTGGGACAGGGGCCCCCGATACGCAGTATTTT.

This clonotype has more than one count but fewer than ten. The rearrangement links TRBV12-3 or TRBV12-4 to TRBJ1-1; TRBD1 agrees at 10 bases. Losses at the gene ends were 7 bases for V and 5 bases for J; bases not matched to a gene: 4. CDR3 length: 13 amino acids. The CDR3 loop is CASTLGQGTEAFF. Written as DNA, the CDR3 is TGTGCCAGCACCCTGGGACAGGGGACTGAAGCTTTCTTT.

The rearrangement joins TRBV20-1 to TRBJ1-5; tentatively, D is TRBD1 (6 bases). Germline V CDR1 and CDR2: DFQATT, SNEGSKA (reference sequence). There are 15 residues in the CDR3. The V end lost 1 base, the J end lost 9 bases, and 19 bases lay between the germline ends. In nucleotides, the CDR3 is TGCAGTGCTAGAGCCCAGGGCGGGGGCGGGCGGCCCCAGCATTTT. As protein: CSARAQGGGGRPQHF.

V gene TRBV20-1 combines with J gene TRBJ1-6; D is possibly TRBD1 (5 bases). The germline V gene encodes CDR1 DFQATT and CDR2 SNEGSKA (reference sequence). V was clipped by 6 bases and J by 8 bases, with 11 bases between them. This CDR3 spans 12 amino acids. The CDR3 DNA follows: TGCAGTGCCCTAGGGGTGGATTCACCCCTCCACTTT. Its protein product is CSALGVDSPLHF.

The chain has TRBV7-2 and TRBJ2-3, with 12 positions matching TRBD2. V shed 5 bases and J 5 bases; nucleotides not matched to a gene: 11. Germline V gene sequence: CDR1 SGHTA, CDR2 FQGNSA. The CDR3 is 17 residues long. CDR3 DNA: TGTGCCAGCAGCCCGGGACTAGCGGGCCCCTTCGAAGATACGCAGTATTTT. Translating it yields CASSPGLAGPFEDTQYF.

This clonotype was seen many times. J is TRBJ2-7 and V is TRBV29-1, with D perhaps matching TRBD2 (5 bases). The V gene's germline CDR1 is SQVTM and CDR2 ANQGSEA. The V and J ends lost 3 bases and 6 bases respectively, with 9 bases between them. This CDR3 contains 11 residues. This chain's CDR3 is CSVDGGLEQYF. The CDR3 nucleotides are TGCAGCGTTGATGGCGGGCTCGAGCAGTACTTC.

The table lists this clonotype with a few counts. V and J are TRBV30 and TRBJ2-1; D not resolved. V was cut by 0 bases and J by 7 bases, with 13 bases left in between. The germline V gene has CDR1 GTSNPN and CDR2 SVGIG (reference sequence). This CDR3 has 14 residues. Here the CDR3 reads CAWSVMAPHNEQFF. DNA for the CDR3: TGTGCCTGGAGTGTTATGGCCCCCCATAATGAGCAGTTCTTC.